Shown below are 19 T cell receptor beta chains from a single sample sequenced in a study of blood T cell repertoires in COVID-19. Profiled with immunoSEQ multiplex PCR; TCRdb holds only in-frame clones, not every one. The data contain tens of thousands of clones, 80% to 90% of them seen just once; the ten biggest clones take up 15% to 17%. Sequenced sample: peripheral blood. All receptors come from a woman of 80 years or more with acute or convalescent COVID-19.

The V and J genes are TRBV9 and TRBJ2-2; D perhaps matches TRBD1 (6 bases). Trimming removed 3 bases from V and 5 bases from J, with 17 bases in between. The length of the CDR3 is 16 residues. Germline loops: CDR1 SGDLS, CDR2 YYNGEE. The CDR3 DNA is TGTGCCAGCAGCGCCATTTGGGGGCCGAGGACCGGGGAGCTGTTTTTT. Protein product: CASSAIWGPRTGELFF.

The genes are TRBV2 and TRBJ1-1; 8 bases are shared with TRBD1. The CDR3 covers 14 residues. Losses at the gene ends were 6 bases for V and 6 bases for J; bases not matched to a gene: 9. Germline CDR1 is SNHLY and CDR2 is FYNNEI. The CDR3 loop is CASRLVRGPAEAFF. The CDR3, as DNA: TGTGCCAGCAGATTAGTCAGGGGGCCGGCTGAAGCTTTCTTT.

The CDR3 is CASSGQVRNTGELFF. CDR3 nucleotides: TGTGCCAGCAGCGGACAGGTTCGAAACACCGGGGAGCTGTTTTTT. V usage is TRBV5-6 and J usage is TRBJ2-2, with 7 bases identical to TRBD1. This CDR3 has 15 amino acids. With V trimmed by 4 bases and J by 2 bases, 5 bases remained unmatched. The germline gives CDR1 SGHDT, CDR2 YYEEEE.

V gene TRBV7-2 combines with J gene TRBJ2-2; maybe TRBD1 (6 bases). V was clipped by 5 bases and J by 6 bases, with 7 bases between them. The CDR3 consists of 12 residues. Germline CDR1 and CDR2: SGHTA and FQGNSA. The CDR3 sequence is CASSHRAGELFF. CDR3 nucleotide sequence: TGTGCCAGCAGCCACAGGGCCGGGGAGCTGTTTTTT.

V and J are TRBV9 and TRBJ1-4; the D is unclear. V gave up 4 bases and J gave up 3 bases, with 13 bases separating them. This CDR3 is built from 15 residues. The V gene's germline CDR1 is SGDLS and CDR2 YYNGEE. The CDR3: CASSPSILANEKLFF. In nucleotides, the CDR3 is TGTGCCAGCAGCCCCTCGATCCTAGCTAATGAAAAACTGTTTTTT.

This clone occurred a few times. The chain employs TRBV6-1 and TRBJ1-2; D gene ambiguous. The CDR3 totals 12 residues. V was cut by 1 base and J by 8 bases, with 8 bases left in between. Germline assignment: CDR1 MNHNS and CDR2 SASEGT. CDR3 in amino acids: CASSEVGWGYTF. CDR3 bases: TGTGCCAGCAGTGAAGTCGGGTGGGGCTACACCTTC.

The chain couples TRBV4-3 to TRBJ2-7; tentative D call: TRBD1 (6 bases). The CDR3 spans 15 residues. CDR1 is LGHNA and CDR2 is YSLEER in the germline V gene. V lost 0 bases to trimming and J lost 4 bases, with 13 bases between them. The CDR3 protein is CASSQDRDTRYEQYF. DNA for the CDR3: TGCGCCAGCAGCCAAGATCGGGACACCAGATACGAGCAGTACTTC.

The chain carries TRBV2 and TRBJ2-2; D may be TRBD2 (6 bases). Trimming took off 7 bases at V and 1 base at J, with 13 bases between the two ends. Per the germline V gene, CDR1 is SNHLY and CDR2 is FYNNEI. This CDR3 contains 15 residues. CDR3 nucleotides: TGTGCCAGCATTAGAGGGACTGTGAACACCGGGGAGCTGTTTTTT. Its translation: CASIRGTVNTGELFF.

This sequence joins TRBV19 and TRBJ1-4; D call uncertain. The V end lost 5 bases, the J end lost 4 bases, and 5 bases lay between the germline ends. There are 12 residues in the CDR3. CDR1 is LNHDA, CDR2 SQIVND, per germline (reference sequence). The CDR3 sequence is CASSPGNEKLFF. The CDR3 nucleotides are TGTGCCAGTAGTCCGGGTAATGAAAAACTGTTTTTT.

The chain is built from TRBV4-1 and TRBJ1-2; 7 bases fit TRBD1. The junction had 7 bases not matched to a gene; V was cut back by 2 bases and J by 4 bases. CDR3 size: 15 residues. CDR1 is MGHRA, CDR2 YSYEKL, per germline. DNA of the CDR3: TGCGCCAGCAGCCAAAGACAGGGCGACGTCTATGGCTACACCTTC. Protein product: CASSQRQGDVYGYTF.

The V call is TRBV18, the J call TRBJ1-1; D remains ambiguous. The germline V and J ends were trimmed by 3 bases and 5 bases, with 13 bases remaining between them. The germline gives CDR1 KGHSH, CDR2 LQKENI. The CDR3 is 14 residues long. The CDR3 nucleotides read TGTGCCAGCTCACCCAATGAGGGTTCTACTGAAGCTTTCTTT. Its protein product is CASSPNEGSTEAFF.

This sequence joins TRBV29-1 and TRBJ1-2, with TRBD1 matching 9 bases. Germline CDR1 reads SQVTM; CDR2 reads ANQGSEA. Trimming took 6 bases from V and 8 from J; bases not matched to a gene: 7. The CDR3 contains 12 residues. For the CDR3, the DNA is TGCAGCGTGGCACAGGGGGCGGCGGGCTACACCTTC. It is translated as CSVAQGAAGYTF.

This chain joins TRBV29-1 and TRBJ1-1, with D possibly being TRBD1 (5 bases). V dropped 2 bases and J dropped 4 bases, with 14 bases sitting between them. This CDR3 contains 14 residues. Germline lookup yields CDR1 SQVTM and CDR2 ANQGSEA. The CDR3 sequence: CSVERGGRSTEAFF. The CDR3 coding sequence is TGCAGCGTTGAACGGGGGGGAAGAAGCACTGAAGCTTTCTTT.

The J gene is TRBJ1-5, the V gene TRBV2; 8 bases are a match to TRBD1. The V gene's germline CDR1 is SNHLY and CDR2 FYNNEI. Germline trimming cut 8 bases from V and 4 bases from J; bases unmatched to any gene: 4. CDR3 length equals 13 residues. The CDR3 protein is CASEDRANQPQHF. The DNA for the CDR3 is TGTGCCAGCGAGGACAGGGCAAATCAGCCCCAGCATTTT.

This chain joins TRBV9 and TRBJ2-7; 12 nucleotides match TRBD2. This CDR3 is built from 16 residues. Losses at the gene ends were 3 bases for V and 2 bases for J; bases not matched to a gene: 6. Germline CDR1 is SGDLS and CDR2 is YYNGEE. The CDR3 sequence is CASSGTTSGGAYEQYF. CDR3 DNA: TGTGCCAGCAGCGGCACGACTAGCGGGGGAGCCTACGAGCAGTACTTC.

The rearrangement joins TRBV21-1 to TRBJ2-5; the table gives TRBD1 as D, unverified against the DNA. TRBV21-1 has pseudogene status. The CDR3 is 22 amino acids. This CDR3 reads CASSERRGGAPVWSLSRKTQYF. The CDR3 DNA follows: TGTGCCAGCAGCGAAAGGAGAGGGGGCGCCCCTGTTTGGAGCCTAAGTAGAAAGACCCAGTACTTC.

The J gene is TRBJ2-7, the V gene TRBV18, with 8 bases matching TRBD1. J gave up 1 base and V 9 bases, and 17 bases lay outside the gene matches. The CDR3 length is 17 residues. The V gene's germline CDR1 is KGHSH and CDR2 LQKENI. CDR3 in amino acids: CARGDRDRPFLSYEQYF. CDR3 DNA: TGTGCCAGGGGGGACCGGGACAGGCCTTTTCTGTCCTACGAGCAGTACTTC. Looking up the rest from reference TRBV18 and TRBJ2-7 gives the full variable domain: NAGVMQNPRHLVRRRGQEARLRCSPMKGHSHVYWYRQLPEEGLKFMVYLQKENIIDESGMPKERFSAEFPKEGPSILRIQQVVRGDSAAYFCARGDRDRPFLSYEQYFGPGTRLTVT.

The chain links TRBV15 to TRBJ2-5, with no clear D. Trimming took off 0 bases at V and 5 bases at J, with 7 bases between the two ends. The germline gives CDR1 LNHNV, CDR2 YYDKDF (reference sequence). The CDR3 covers 13 residues. The CDR3 DNA reads as TGTGCCACCAGCAGAGATTTCGGGGAGACCCAGTACTTC. Protein product: CATSRDFGETQYF.

The genes are TRBV28 and TRBJ2-7; the match to TRBD1 covers 10 bases. The CDR3 runs 16 residues. CDR1 and CDR2 from the germline V gene are MDHEN and SYDVKM. The J segment lost 4 bases and the V segment lost 5 bases, leaving 11 bases of the junction unmatched. The CDR3 bases are TGTGCCAGCAGTAGATCGGGACAGGGGTCCTCGTACGAGCAGTACTTC. This codes for CASSRSGQGSSYEQYF.